These T cell receptor beta chains were read from a single sample in a study of blood T cell repertoires in COVID-19. Sequencing used immunoSEQ multiplex PCR; TCRdb keeps in-frame clones, though not all of them. This repertoire shows roughly 160,000 clones, roughly 84% found once; its top ten account for around 7%. Sequencing was performed on peripheral blood. All receptors derive from a man aged 50 or older with active or convalescent COVID-19. The CDR3 runs from the conserved cysteine through the conserved F or W. The D gene is left open where the match is weak. Some rows mark clone size as missing; the rest say once, few, many or name a class of expanded clone.

-,TRBJ2-7,-,TRBV3-1/TRBV3-2,TGTGCCAGCAGCCCCATGGACACCCGTTCCTACGAGCAGTACTTC,CASSPMDTRSYEQYF
-,TRBJ1-5,-,TRBV7-9,TGTGCCAGCAGCTTAGAATTTGGGTACACACAGGATCAGCCCCAGCATTTT,CASSLEFGYTQDQPQHF
TRBD2,TRBJ2-1,-,TRBV19,TGTGCCAGTAGTGCCACGGGGCTAGCGGGAGCAAATGAGCAGTTCTTC,CASSATGLAGANEQFF
TRBD2,TRBJ2-7,-,TRBV28,TGTGCCAGCAGTTCCCCGGGTACTAGCGGTTCCTACGAGCAGTACTTC,CASSSPGTSGSYEQYF
-,TRBJ1-4,-,TRBV2,TGTGCCAGCACTCCGTCGGAGGGTGAAAAACTGTTTTTT,CASTPSEGEKLFF
TRBD2,TRBJ2-5,-,TRBV7-8,TGTGCCAGCAGCTACAGAGGGAGCGGGAGAGAGACCCAGTACTTC,CASSYRGSGRETQYF
-,TRBJ1-2,-,TRBV9,TGTGCCAGCAGTGCTAGAAATAGCGTCTATGGCTACACCTTC,CASSARNSVYGYTF
TRBD1,TRBJ2-5,-,TRBV7-2,TGTGCCAGCAGCCCGGACAGGGGGCAGGAGACCCAGTACTTC,CASSPDRGQETQYF
TRBD1,TRBJ1-1,-,TRBV2,TGTGCCAGCAGGGGACAGCCGAACACTGAAGCTTTCTTT,CASRGQPNTEAFF
TRBD2,TRBJ2-5,-,TRBV6-2/TRBV6-3,TGTGCCAGCAGTCAAGGGACTAGCGGTCCTGGGGTGGAGACCCAGTACTTC,CASSQGTSGPGVETQYF
TRBD1,TRBJ2-2,-,TRBV6-6,TGTGCCAGCAGTAAACAGGGGGCGGGGGAGCTGTTTTTT,CASSKQGAGELFF
TRBD2,TRBJ2-7,once,TRBV11-3,TGTGCCAGCAGCCTTGGGGGGGTGAGCTCCTACGAGCAGTACTTC,CASSLGGVSSYEQYF
-,TRBJ1-1,-,TRBV6-6,TGTGCCAGCACAAGACCAGGGGCGGACACTGAAGCTTTCTTT,CASTRPGADTEAFF
-,TRBJ2-1,few,TRBV7-3,TGTGCCAGCAGCTTAGGGGCGGTTTCCTACAATGAGCAGTTCTTC,CASSLGAVSYNEQFF
TRBD1,TRBJ1-3,-,TRBV3-1/TRBV3-2,TGTGCCAGCAGCCGCGCGTCTACAGGGGCTGGAAACACCATATATTTT,CASSRASTGAGNTIYF
-,TRBJ2-1,few,TRBV7-3,TGTGCCAGCAGCCCCGGGGGTTCCTACAATGAGCAGTTCTTC,CASSPGGSYNEQFF
TRBD1,TRBJ1-5,-,TRBV2,TGTGCCAGCAGACAGGGGGCGGTCCCCAATCAGCCCCAGCATTTT,CASRQGAVPNQPQHF
-,TRBJ1-2,few,TRBV5-6,TGTGCCAGCAGCTTGTCGGGGTGGAGCTACACCTTC,CASSLSGWSYTF
TRBD1,TRBJ1-3,-,TRBV4-3,TGCGCCAGCAGCCAAAGATCGGACAGGGCAACTGGAAACACCATATATTTT,CASSQRSDRATGNTIYF
-,TRBJ1-4,once,TRBV4-2,TGTGCCAGCAGCCAAGAGCCAGGGGCAAAGGAAAAACTGTTTTTT,CASSQEPGAKEKLFF
-,TRBJ2-3,-,TRBV4-2,TGTGCCAGCAGCCAAGATCCGAGGGGCACAGATACGCAGTATTTT,CASSQDPRGTDTQYF
-,TRBJ1-5,few,TRBV29-1,TGCAGCGTTGATAAGGACTTGAGTTATAGCAATCAGCCCCAGCATTTT,CSVDKDLSYSNQPQHF
-,TRBJ1-2,-,TRBV19,TGTGCCAGTAGTATGCGGGGGACCCTCTATGGCTACACCTTC,CASSMRGTLYGYTF
TRBD2,TRBJ2-2,-,TRBV5-1,TGCGCCAGCAGCCCGTGGGGACTAGCGGGGGCCCACACCGGGGAGCTGTTTTTT,CASSPWGLAGAHTGELFF
TRBD1,TRBJ1-6,-,TRBV12-3/TRBV12-4,TGTGCCAGCAGCCGGGACAGAAATTCACCCCTCCACTTT,CASSRDRNSPLHF
-,TRBJ1-5,-,TRBV10-3,TGTGCCATCAGTGTCACGGGGGTAGAGAATCAGCCCCAGCATTTT,CAISVTGVENQPQHF
-,TRBJ1-2,-,TRBV5-4,TGTGCCACCAAGGGGTTCAACTATGGCTACACCTTC,CATKGFNYGYTF
TRBD2,TRBJ2-7,-,TRBV6-6,TGTGCCAGCAGCAGCGGGGGGATCTACGAGCAGTACTTC,CASSSGGIYEQYF
TRBD1,TRBJ1-5,few,TRBV14,TGTGCCAGCAGCCCCGGGACAGAAAATAGCAATCAGCCCCAGCATTTT,CASSPGTENSNQPQHF
-,TRBJ2-1,-,TRBV12-3/TRBV12-4,TGTGCCAGCAGATCCAAACAGATCGAGCAGTTCTTC,CASRSKQIEQFF
-,TRBJ1-4,-,TRBV3-1/TRBV3-2,TGTGCCAGCAGCCAAGGGTCTCGGGAAAAACTGTTTTTT,CASSQGSREKLFF
TRBD2,TRBJ2-4,-,TRBV10-3,TGTGCCATCAGCAGTAGCGGGCAGGGTCCCATTCAGTACTTC,CAISSSGQGPIQYF
-,TRBJ1-1,-,TRBV11-2,TGTGCCAGCAGCTCCACCGGGTTGGTATCGAGTCGGGCTTTCTTT,CASSSTGLVSSRAFF
-,TRBJ2-5,few,TRBV24-1,TGTGCCACCAGTGATTACTTAAACGAGGACCAAGAGACCCAGTACTTC,CATSDYLNEDQETQYF
-,TRBJ2-2,-,TRBV29-1,TGCAGCGTTAGGGGCAGAATGAACACCGGGGAGCTGTTTTTT,CSVRGRMNTGELFF
-,TRBJ2-7,-,TRBV5-1,TGCGCCAGCAGCCCGACGGGGGGCATAGGGACCTACGAGCAGTACTTC,CASSPTGGIGTYEQYF
TRBD1,TRBJ2-3,-,TRBV24-1,TGTGCCACCAGTGATCCGGGGACAGGGCGGTCAGATACGCAGTATTTT,CATSDPGTGRSDTQYF